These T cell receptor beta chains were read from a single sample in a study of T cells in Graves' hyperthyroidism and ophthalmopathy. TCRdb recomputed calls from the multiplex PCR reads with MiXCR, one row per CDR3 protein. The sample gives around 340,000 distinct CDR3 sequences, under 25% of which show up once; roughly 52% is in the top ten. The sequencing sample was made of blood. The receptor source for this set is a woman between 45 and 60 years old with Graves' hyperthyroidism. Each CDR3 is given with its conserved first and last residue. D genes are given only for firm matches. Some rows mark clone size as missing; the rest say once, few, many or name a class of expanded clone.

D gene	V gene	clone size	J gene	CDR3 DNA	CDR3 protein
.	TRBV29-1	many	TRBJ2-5	TGCAGCGTTGCCTTAGGGTCCGAGAGGGAGACCCAGTACTTC	CSVALGSERETQYF
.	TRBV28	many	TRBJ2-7	TGTGCCAGCAGTTACAGGGACTACGAGCAGTACTTC	CASSYRDYEQYF
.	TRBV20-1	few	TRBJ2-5	TGCAGTGCTAGAGTGGTATCGGGAGCCGGATCGACCCAGTACTTC	CSARVVSGAGSTQYF
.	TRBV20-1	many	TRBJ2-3	TGCAGTGCTAGGGTTTCCAGCACAGATACGCAGTATTTT	CSARVSSTDTQYF
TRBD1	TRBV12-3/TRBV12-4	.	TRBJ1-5	TGTGCCAGCAGTTCCCGGACAGGCAATAGCAATCAGCCCCAGCATTTT	CASSSRTGNSNQPQHF
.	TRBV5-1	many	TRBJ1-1	TGCGCCAGCAGCTTCGCAGGGGCAGGCACTGAAGCTTTCTTT	CASSFAGAGTEAFF
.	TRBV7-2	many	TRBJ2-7	TGTGCCAGCAGCTTTATGTTCTCCTACGAGCAGTACTTC	CASSFMFSYEQYF
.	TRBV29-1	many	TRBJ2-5	TGCAGCGTTGATAAGGGGGGGGCGCAAGAGACCCAGTACTTC	CSVDKGGAQETQYF
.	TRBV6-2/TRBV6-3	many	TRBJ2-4	TGTGCCAGCAGTCGACAGAGGGGGACAAGGGCCAAAAACATTCAGTACTTC	CASSRQRGTRAKNIQYF
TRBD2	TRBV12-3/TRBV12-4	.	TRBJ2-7	TGTGCCATCAGCCCGGGACTAGCGGAATACGAGCAGTACTTC	CAISPGLAEYEQYF
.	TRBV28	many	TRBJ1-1	TGTGCCAGCGCCCTGAGGGGAGGCACTGAAGCTTTCTTT	CASALRGGTEAFF
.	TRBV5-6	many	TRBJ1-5	TGTGCCAGCAGCTTGAATCAGTTGCAGCCCCAGCATTTT	CASSLNQLQPQHF
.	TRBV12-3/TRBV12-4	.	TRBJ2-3	TGTGCCAGCAGTTTTGGCGGGATCCCGGGGGGCGGTCGGGCGCAGTATTTT	CASSFGGIPGGGRAQYF
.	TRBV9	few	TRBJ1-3	TGTGCCAGCAGCGTCCTACCTGACGGAATCTCTGGAAACACCATATATTTT	CASSVLPDGISGNTIYF
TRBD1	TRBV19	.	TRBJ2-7	TGTGCCAGTAGTATGGGGACAGCTCAGGGCTACGAGCAGTACTTC	CASSMGTAQGYEQYF
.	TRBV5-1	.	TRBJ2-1	TGCGCCAGCAGCTCTACGGGACCCCTATACAATGAGCAGTTCTTC	CASSSTGPLYNEQFF
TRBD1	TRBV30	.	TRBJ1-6	TGTGCCTGGAGGCAGTGGGGGACAGGGAATTCACCCCTCCACTTT	CAWRQWGTGNSPLHF
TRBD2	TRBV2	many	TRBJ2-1	TGTGCCAGCAGAACAAGACTAGCGGGAGGGCCAGACGATGAGCAGTTCTTC	CASRTRLAGGPDDEQFF
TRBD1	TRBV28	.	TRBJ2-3	TGTGCCAGCAGCCCCGGGACAGGGACAACAGATACGCAGTATTTT	CASSPGTGTTDTQYF
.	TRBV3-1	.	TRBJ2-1	TGTGCCAGCAGCCCGCGAATGAGCTCCTACGATGAGCAGTTCTTC	CASSPRMSSYDEQFF
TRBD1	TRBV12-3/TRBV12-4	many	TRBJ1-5	TGTGCCAGCAGTTTAAGGGGGCTTAGCAATCAGCCCCAGCATTTT	CASSLRGLSNQPQHF
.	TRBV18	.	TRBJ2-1	TGTGCCAGCTCACCTCCGGAAAGTTGGGGCCCCCCGTCAAGTAGGCAGTTCTTC	CASSPPESWGPPSSRQFF
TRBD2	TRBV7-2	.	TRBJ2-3	TGTGCCAGCAGCTTAGATGCGGGAGAGCCAGATACGCAGTATTTT	CASSLDAGEPDTQYF
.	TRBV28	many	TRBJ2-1	TGTGCCAGCAGTTTTTCACCTCTAGCGCCAGCTCGGAATGAGCAGTTCTTC	CASSFSPLAPARNEQFF
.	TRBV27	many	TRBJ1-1	TGTGCCAGCAGTTTATCCGCCAATAATTTGAACACTGAAGCTTTCTTT	CASSLSANNLNTEAFF
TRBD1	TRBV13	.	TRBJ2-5	TGTGCCAGCAGCTTGGGACAGGGCGACGAGACCCAGTACTTC	CASSLGQGDETQYF
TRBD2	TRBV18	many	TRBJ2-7	TGTGCCAGCTCACCATTGCGGGGGTTTGGCGAGCAGTACTTC	CASSPLRGFGEQYF
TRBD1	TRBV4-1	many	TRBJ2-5	TGCGCCAGCAGCGTCCCAGGGGGACAAGAGACCCAGTACTTC	CASSVPGGQETQYF
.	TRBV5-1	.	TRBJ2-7	TGCGCCAGCAGCTTGCAGCGCGAACCGAGCTCCTACGAGCAGTACTTC	CASSLQREPSSYEQYF
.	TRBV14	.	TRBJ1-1	TGTGCCAGCAGCCAAGATCGATGGGGGCGGGACTATAACACTGAAGCTTTCTTT	CASSQDRWGRDYNTEAFF